This TCR beta chain was sequenced in a study of blood T cell repertoires in COVID-19. Original data processing: Reference gene primer amplification in the assay estimated nucleated cell counts. The method was immunoSEQ multiplex PCR; TCRdb's version includes in-frame clones alone and lacks a portion of them. For V, J and clone size, that table is used; D and trimming come from the DNA. The table shows 220,000 or so clones, with around four fifths occurring only once. This CDR3 contains 15 residues. Per germline, CDR1 SGHNT and CDR2 YYREEE (reference sequence). The junction had 11 bases not matched to a gene; V was cut back by 4 bases and J by 8 bases. This clone turned up a few times.

The chain carries TRBV5-4 and TRBJ1-2; 10 bases match TRBD1. This TCR came from a woman aged 55 to 70 who had recovered from COVID-19. Specimen: peripheral blood. CDR3 residues: CASSPNDRGRRGYTF. The CDR3 DNA follows: TGTGCCAGCAGCCCTAACGACAGGGGGCGCCGGGGCTACACCTTC.